This TCR beta chain was sequenced in a study of CD8 T cells in Susac syndrome. Study background: When blood was collected, patients with Susac syndrome were therapy-naive, were taking corticosteroids, or were receiving intravenous immunoglobulin alone.

Deletions cut 3 bases from V and 0 bases from J, with 8 bases between. Germline V gene lookup returns CDR1 WNHNN and CDR2 SYGVQD (reference sequence). There are 14 residues in the CDR3. The authors reverse transcribed roughly 0.5 to 1 ug RNA with random hexamers. Amplification of TCR beta CDR3 used immunoSEQ multiplex PCR across 54 Vbeta and 13 Jbeta. TCRdb re-called the immunoSEQ multiplex PCR reads through MiXCR, storing one row per CDR3 protein. The table lists approximately 210,000 distinct CDR3 sequences, about 94% of them singletons, with around 0.16% in the top ten. Sequencing of TCR beta drew on CD8+ and CD4+ T cells from blood. CD8+ and CD4+ T cells were negatively isolated; TEMRA cells were FACS-enriched.

Sequences were obtained from CD4+ T cells from PBMCs. The genes are TRBV10-1 and TRBJ2-5, with D perhaps matching TRBD2 (5 bases). The TCR originated in a human donor with Susac syndrome. The chain's CDR3 is CASSDRGYQETQYF. The CDR3 DNA reads TGCGCCAGCAGTGATAGAGGGTACCAAGAGACCCAGTACTTC.